The 17 T cell receptor beta chains below all came from one sample that was sequenced in a study of Ad26.COV2.S vaccination and SARS-CoV-2 variants. Assay used: immunoSEQ multiplex PCR; TCRdb lists only in-frame clones, some missing. This sample has around 400,000 clones, with roughly 90% found just once. The treatment: 19 received Ad26.COV2.S at low or high dose, single or two shots; 5 received placebo; per-sample allocation not given. Following the first vaccine or placebo injection, samples were taken on day 63. Sequenced material: peripheral blood, taken in a trial of Ad26.COV2.S vaccine versus placebo. All receptors come from a person aged 18 to 65 who received the Ad26.COV2.S COVID-19 vaccine or a placebo.

This sequence joins TRBV28 and TRBJ2-5; D may be TRBD2 (6 bases). The germline CDR1 and CDR2 sequences are MDHEN and SYDVKM. Trimming stripped 5 bases from V and 4 bases from J, with 14 bases between. The CDR3 contains 14 residues. The CDR3 region has the DNA TGTGCCAGCAGTGGAGGGACTCTAGGAGAGACCCAGTACTTC. Translating gives CASSGGTLGETQYF.

The rearrangement uses TRBV6-5 and TRBJ1-1; D remains ambiguous. Germline-derived CDR1 and CDR2 are MNHEY and SVGAGI. The CDR3 runs to 11 residues. Trimming shortened V by 8 bases and J by 7 bases, and 11 bases separated the two germline ends. CDR3 DNA sequence: TGTGCCAGCGGGTATGTAGGTGAAGCTTTCTTT. As protein: CASGYVGEAFF.

The chain combines TRBV7-8 with TRBJ2-1; the match to TRBD2 covers 9 bases. The CDR3 length is 19 residues. Germline V gene data show CDR1 as SGHVS and CDR2 as FQNEAQ. The J segment lost 0 bases and the V segment lost 2 bases, leaving 11 bases of the junction unmatched. DNA of the CDR3: TGTGCCAGCAGCTTATCGGGCGGGAGGGTCGAAAGCTCCTACAATGAGCAGTTCTTC. Protein sequence: CASSLSGGRVESSYNEQFF. The complete variable domain, with remaining parts taken from reference TRBV7-8 and TRBJ2-1, reads GAGVSQSPRYKVAKRGQDVALRCDPISGHVSLFWYQQALGQGPEFLTYFQNEAQLDKSGLPSDRFFAERPEGSVSTLKIQRTQQEDSAVYLCASSLSGGRVESSYNEQFFGPGTRLTVL.

The V call is TRBV5-1, the J call TRBJ2-1; possible D gene TRBD2, 6 bases. The CDR3 consists of 13 residues. Germline-derived CDR1 and CDR2 are SGHRS and YFSETQ. V shed 7 bases and J shed 6 bases, with 14 bases lying between them. The CDR3 coding sequence is TGCGCCAGCGGGAGGCCGGACGTCAATGAGCAGTTCTTC. Amino acid sequence: CASGRPDVNEQFF.

This chain uses TRBV5-4 with TRBJ2-7, with D maybe TRBD2 (6 bases). Germline values: CDR1 SGHNT, CDR2 YYREEE (reference sequence). CDR3 length: 14 amino acids. V dropped 0 bases and J dropped 4 bases, with 11 bases sitting between them. The CDR3 is CASSLDPGAYEQYF. The CDR3 nucleotides are TGTGCCAGCAGCTTGGACCCGGGAGCTTACGAGCAGTACTTC.

The chain employs TRBV5-6 and TRBJ1-1; D is uncertain. CDR1 is SGHDT, CDR2 YYEEEE, per germline. The CDR3 has 13 residues. V lost 3 bases and J lost 10, with 16 bases in between. This CDR3 reads CASSSTRFLRAFF. CDR3 in DNA: TGTGCCAGCAGCTCGACTAGATTCCTTCGAGCTTTCTTT.

The V call is TRBV28, the J call TRBJ1-5, with 7 bases matching TRBD1. Germline values: CDR1 MDHEN, CDR2 SYDVKM. V gave up 2 bases and J gave up 5 bases; unmatched junction bases: 15. CDR3 length: 18 residues. Here the CDR3 reads CASSLRDRTGRIDQPQHF. DNA for the CDR3: TGTGCCAGCAGTTTAAGGGACCGGACAGGAAGGATCGATCAGCCCCAGCATTTT. The full variable domain, completed using reference TRBV28 and TRBJ1-5, is DVKVTQSSRYLVKRTGEKVFLECVQDMDHENMFWYRQDPGLGLRLIYFSYDVKMKEKGDIPEGYSVSREKKERFSLILESASTNQTSMYLCASSLRDRTGRIDQPQHFGDGTRLSIL.

The rearrangement joins TRBV4-3 to TRBJ2-1, with 7 bases fitting TRBD2. Trimming took 1 base from V and 8 from J; bases not matched to a gene: 8. From germline, CDR1 is LGHNA and CDR2 YSLEER. This CDR3 has 15 amino acids. The CDR3 spells CASSQGLGGIDEQFF. CDR3 nucleotide sequence: TGCGCCAGCAGCCAAGGACTGGGGGGGATAGATGAGCAGTTCTTC.

J is TRBJ2-7 and V is TRBV28; D ambiguous. The V end was cut by 3 bases, the J end by 3 bases, with 9 bases between. From germline, CDR1 is MDHEN and CDR2 SYDVKM. CDR3 size: 13 residues. The CDR3 region is CASSLNLSYEQYF. In DNA, the CDR3 is TGTGCCAGCAGTTTGAATTTAAGCTACGAGCAGTACTTC.

This chain connects TRBV5-1 to TRBJ1-1; possibly TRBD1 for D (5 bases). CDR1 is SGHRS and CDR2 is YFSETQ in the germline V gene. CDR3 length: 13 residues. The germline V and J ends were trimmed by 1 base and 4 bases, with 8 bases remaining between them. The CDR3 DNA reads as TGCGCCAGCAGCTTGCAGGGTGGCACTGAAGCTTTCTTT. Amino acid sequence: CASSLQGGTEAFF. Full variable domain (outside the CDR3, taken from reference TRBV5-1 and TRBJ1-1): KAGVTQTPRYLIKTRGQQVTLSCSPISGHRSVSWYQQTPGQGLQFLFEYFSETQRNKGNFPGRFSGRQFSNSRSEMNVSTLELGDSALYLCASSLQGGTEAFFGQGTRLTVV.

The J gene is TRBJ1-1, the V gene TRBV18, with 8 bases lining up with TRBD1. CDR1 is KGHSH and CDR2 is LQKENI in the germline V gene. V dropped 6 bases and J dropped 5; count of bases not matched to a gene: 8. This CDR3 has 14 residues. In DNA form, the CDR3 reads TGTGCCAGCTCCCGCGGACAGGGAGAAACTGAAGCTTTCTTT. This codes for CASSRGQGETEAFF. Combining the CDR3 with reference TRBV18 and TRBJ1-1 gives the whole variable domain NAGVMQNPRHLVRRRGQEARLRCSPMKGHSHVYWYRQLPEEGLKFMVYLQKENIIDESGMPKERFSAEFPKEGPSILRIQQVVRGDSAAYFCASSRGQGETEAFFGQGTRLTVV.

This clone was seen once. The chain recombines TRBV6-5 with TRBJ1-5; possibly TRBD1 for D (5 bases). The germline V gene has CDR1 MNHEY and CDR2 SVGAGI. The V end lost 5 bases, the J end lost 2 bases, and 13 bases lay between the germline ends. The CDR3 consists of 15 residues. The CDR3 DNA sequence: TGTGCCAGCAGTCCGGGACCGGAGGGCAATCAGCCCCAGCATTTT. Protein product: CASSPGPEGNQPQHF.

This chain joins TRBV11-3 and TRBJ2-1, with 7 bases aligning to TRBD2. The junction had 7 bases not matched to a gene; V was cut back by 4 bases and J by 4 bases. Germline V gene sequence: CDR1 SGHNT, CDR2 YENEEA. CDR3 size: 15 residues. The CDR3, as DNA: TGTGCCAGCAGCTCTAGCGGAGCGTTATACAATGAGCAGTTCTTC. Its protein is CASSSSGALYNEQFF.

The rearrangement uses TRBV28 and TRBJ2-3, with 7 bases fitting TRBD2. Trimming took 5 bases from V and 0 from J; bases not matched to a gene: 5. The germline gives CDR1 MDHEN, CDR2 SYDVKM. CDR3 length: 15 residues. CDR3 region: CASSLGLLSTDTQYF. Written as DNA, the CDR3 is TGTGCCAGCAGTCTGGGACTACTCAGCACAGATACGCAGTATTTT.

CDR3 bases: TGCAGCGTTGCAATAGCGGGAAGCTACGAGCAGTACTTC. Its protein is CSVAIAGSYEQYF. This chain connects TRBV29-1 to TRBJ2-7; 8 positions agree with TRBD2. Germline V gene data show CDR1 as SQVTM and CDR2 as ANQGSEA. V was pared by 4 bases and J by 3 bases, with 5 bases of the junction left unmatched. The length of the CDR3 is 13 residues.

The genes are TRBV29-1 and TRBJ2-1, with TRBD2 matching 11 bases. V lost 3 bases, J lost 0 bases, and 7 bases stayed unmatched. This CDR3 region has 17 residues. Germline assignment: CDR1 SQVTM and CDR2 ANQGSEA. CDR3 in DNA: TGCAGCGTTGACGGGACTAGCGGATGGAGCTCCTACAATGAGCAGTTCTTC. Amino acids: CSVDGTSGWSSYNEQFF.

This clone was seen once. V usage is TRBV28 and J usage is TRBJ1-1; D gene uncertain. Per the germline V gene, CDR1 is MDHEN and CDR2 is SYDVKM. V dropped 6 bases and J dropped 5 bases, with 13 bases sitting between them. The CDR3 consists of 13 residues. The CDR3 is CASSRGFTTEAFF. The CDR3 region has the DNA TGTGCCAGCAGCCGCGGGTTTACGACTGAAGCTTTCTTT.